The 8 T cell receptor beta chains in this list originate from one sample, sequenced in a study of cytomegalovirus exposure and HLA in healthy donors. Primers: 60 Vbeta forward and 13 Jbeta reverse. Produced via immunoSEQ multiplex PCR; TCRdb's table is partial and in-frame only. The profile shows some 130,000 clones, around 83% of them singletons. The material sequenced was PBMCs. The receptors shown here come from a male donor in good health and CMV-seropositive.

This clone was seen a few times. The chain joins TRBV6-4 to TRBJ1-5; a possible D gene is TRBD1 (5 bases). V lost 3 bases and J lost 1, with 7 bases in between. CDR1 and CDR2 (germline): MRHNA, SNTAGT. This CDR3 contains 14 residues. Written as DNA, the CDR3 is TGTGCCAGCAGTGAGACAGCCAGCAATCAGCCCCAGCATTTT. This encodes CASSETASNQPQHF.

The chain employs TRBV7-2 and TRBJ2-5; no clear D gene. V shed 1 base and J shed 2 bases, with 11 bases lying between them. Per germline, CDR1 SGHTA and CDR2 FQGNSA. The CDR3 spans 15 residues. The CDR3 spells CASSLVTTQQETQYF. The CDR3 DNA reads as TGTGCCAGCAGCTTAGTTACCACCCAGCAAGAGACCCAGTACTTC.

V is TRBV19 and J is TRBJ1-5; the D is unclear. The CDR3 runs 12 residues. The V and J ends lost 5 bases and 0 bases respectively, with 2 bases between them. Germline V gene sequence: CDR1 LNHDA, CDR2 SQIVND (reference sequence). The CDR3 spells CASSYSNQPQHF. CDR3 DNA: TGTGCCAGTAGTTATAGCAATCAGCCCCAGCATTTT.

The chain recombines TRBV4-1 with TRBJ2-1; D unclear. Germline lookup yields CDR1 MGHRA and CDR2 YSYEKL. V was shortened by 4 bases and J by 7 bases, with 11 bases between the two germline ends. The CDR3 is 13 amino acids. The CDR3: CASSPSTRNEQFF. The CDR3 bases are TGCGCCAGCAGCCCAAGTACGCGGAATGAGCAGTTCTTC.

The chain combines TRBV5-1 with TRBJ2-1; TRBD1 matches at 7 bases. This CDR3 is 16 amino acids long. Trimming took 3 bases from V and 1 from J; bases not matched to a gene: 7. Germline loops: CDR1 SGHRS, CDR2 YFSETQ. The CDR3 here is CASSSLRDSSYNEQFF. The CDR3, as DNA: TGCGCCAGCAGCTCACTCCGGGACAGTTCCTACAATGAGCAGTTCTTC.

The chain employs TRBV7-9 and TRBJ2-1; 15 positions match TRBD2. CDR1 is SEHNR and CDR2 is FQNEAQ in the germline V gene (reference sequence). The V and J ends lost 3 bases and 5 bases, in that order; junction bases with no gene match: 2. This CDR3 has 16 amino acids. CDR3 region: CASSFGLAGGNNEQFF. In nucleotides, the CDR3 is TGTGCCAGCAGCTTCGGACTAGCGGGGGGGAACAATGAGCAGTTCTTC.

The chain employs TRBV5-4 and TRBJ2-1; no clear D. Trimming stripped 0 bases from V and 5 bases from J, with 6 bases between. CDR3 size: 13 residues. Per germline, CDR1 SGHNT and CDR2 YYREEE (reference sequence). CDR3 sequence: CASSLDTDNEQFF. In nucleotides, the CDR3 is TGTGCCAGCAGCTTGGACACCGACAATGAGCAGTTCTTC. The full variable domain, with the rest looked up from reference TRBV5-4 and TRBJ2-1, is ETGVTQSPTHLIKTRGQQVTLRCSSQSGHNTVSWYQQALGQGPQFIFQYYREEENGRGNFPPRFSGLQFPNYSSELNVNALELDDSALYLCASSLDTDNEQFFGPGTRLTVL.

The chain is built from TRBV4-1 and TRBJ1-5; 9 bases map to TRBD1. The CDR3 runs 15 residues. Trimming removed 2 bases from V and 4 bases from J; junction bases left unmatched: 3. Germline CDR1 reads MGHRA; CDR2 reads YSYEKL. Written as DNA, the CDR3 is TGCGCCAGCAGCCAAATACAGGGGGCAAATCAGCCCCAGCATTTT. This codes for CASSQIQGANQPQHF.